The clone carrying this T cell receptor (beta chain) was observed once. This record belongs to a study of blood T cell repertoires in COVID-19. Turning to the study itself: In each case, the material was cDNA or gDNA derived from T cells, B-cell-depleted T cells, or PBMCs.

Authors' methods: Scientists estimated how many nucleated cells there were by amplifying reference gene primers. Produced via immunoSEQ multiplex PCR; TCRdb's table is partial and in-frame only. From that table come the V and J calls and clone size; the DNA was used to work out D and trimming. The sample shows about 480,000 clones, about 88% of them seen only once. The Seattle patients, enrolled during active infection, were followed longitudinally. The sequenced sample consisted of peripheral blood. This receptor was taken from a man aged 18 to 30 with COVID-19, enrolled during active disease.

The CDR3 spells CASSLVREDYEQYF. CDR3 in DNA: TGTGCCAGCAGCTTGGTTAGGGAGGACTACGAGCAGTACTTC. This sequence joins TRBV5-6 and TRBJ2-7; possibly TRBD2 for D (6 bases). The CDR3 runs to 14 residues. Trimming removed 0 bases at V and 3 bases at J, with 10 bases between. Per germline, CDR1 SGHDT and CDR2 YYEEEE.